This T cell receptor (beta chain) was identified during a study of response to subunit inactivated influenza vaccine. Details on this clonotype: Its antigen remains unidentified.

Whole-study results and caveats: Each seasonal influenza vaccination recruits few new T cells, the authors suggested.

One entry per CDR3 protein, called by TCRdb with MiXCR from the RT-PCR reads. The sample consists of 750,000 to 850,000 distinct CDR3 sequences, roughly 20% of them appearing once. Germline loops: CDR1 SGHRS, CDR2 YFSETQ. This CDR3 has 14 residues. V was shortened by 4 bases and J by 2 bases, with 13 bases between the two germline ends. The input for sequencing was PBMCs from blood, taken 5 to 6 days after vaccination. This chain connects TRBV5-1 to TRBJ2-7, with a tentative D call TRBD1 (6 bases). This TCR came from a man aged 50-60 years who received an inactivated influenza vaccine. The DNA of the CDR3 is TGCGCCAGCAGCATCAGGGGACAAACCTACGAGCAGTACTTC. This translates into CASSIRGQTYEQYF.